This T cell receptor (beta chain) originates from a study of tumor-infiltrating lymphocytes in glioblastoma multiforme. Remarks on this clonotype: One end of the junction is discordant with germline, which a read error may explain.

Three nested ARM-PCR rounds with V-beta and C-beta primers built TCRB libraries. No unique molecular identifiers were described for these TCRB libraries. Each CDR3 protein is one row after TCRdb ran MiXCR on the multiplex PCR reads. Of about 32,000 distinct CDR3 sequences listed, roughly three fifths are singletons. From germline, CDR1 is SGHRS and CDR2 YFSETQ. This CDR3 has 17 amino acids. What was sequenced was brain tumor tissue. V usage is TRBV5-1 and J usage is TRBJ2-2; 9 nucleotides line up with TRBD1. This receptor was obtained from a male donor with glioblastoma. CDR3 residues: CASSPAAGQGNTGDLFF. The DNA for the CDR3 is TGCGCCAGCAGCCCGGCCGCGGGACAGGGTAACACCGGGGATCTGTTTTTT.